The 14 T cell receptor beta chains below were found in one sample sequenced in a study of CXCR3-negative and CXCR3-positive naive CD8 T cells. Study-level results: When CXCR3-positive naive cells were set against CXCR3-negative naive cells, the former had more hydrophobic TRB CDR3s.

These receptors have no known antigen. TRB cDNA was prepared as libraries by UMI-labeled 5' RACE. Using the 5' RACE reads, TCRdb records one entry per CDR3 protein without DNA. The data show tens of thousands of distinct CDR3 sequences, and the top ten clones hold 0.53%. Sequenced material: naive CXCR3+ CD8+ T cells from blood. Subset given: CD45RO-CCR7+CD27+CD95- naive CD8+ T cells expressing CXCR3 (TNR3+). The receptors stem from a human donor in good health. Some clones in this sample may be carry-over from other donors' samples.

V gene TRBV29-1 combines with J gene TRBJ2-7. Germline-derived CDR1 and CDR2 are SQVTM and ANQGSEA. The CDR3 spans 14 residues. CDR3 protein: CSVTGQGLHYEQYF.

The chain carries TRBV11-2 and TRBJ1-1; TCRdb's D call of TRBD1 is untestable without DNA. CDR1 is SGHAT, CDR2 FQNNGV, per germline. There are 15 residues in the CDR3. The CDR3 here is CASSLEDRAASEAFF. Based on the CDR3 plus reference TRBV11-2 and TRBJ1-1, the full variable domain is EAGVAQSPRYKIIEKRQSVAFWCNPISGHATLYWYQQILGQGPKLLIQFQNNGVVDDSQLPKDRFSAERLKGVDSTLKIQPAKLEDSAVYLCASSLEDRAASEAFFGQGTRLTVV.

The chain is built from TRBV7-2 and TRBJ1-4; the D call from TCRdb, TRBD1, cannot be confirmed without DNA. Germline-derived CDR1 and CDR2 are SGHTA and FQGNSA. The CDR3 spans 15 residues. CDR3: CASSFSLGGNEKLFF.

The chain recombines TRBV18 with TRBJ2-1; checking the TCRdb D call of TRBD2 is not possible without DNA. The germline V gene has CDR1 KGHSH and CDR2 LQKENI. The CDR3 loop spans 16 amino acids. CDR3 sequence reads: CASSPWTSGANNEQFF. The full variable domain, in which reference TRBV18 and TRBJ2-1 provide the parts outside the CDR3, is NAGVMQNPRHLVRRRGQEARLRCSPMKGHSHVYWYRQLPEEGLKFMVYLQKENIIDESGMPKERFSAEFPKEGPSILRIQQVVRGDSAAYFCASSPWTSGANNEQFFGPGTRLTVL.

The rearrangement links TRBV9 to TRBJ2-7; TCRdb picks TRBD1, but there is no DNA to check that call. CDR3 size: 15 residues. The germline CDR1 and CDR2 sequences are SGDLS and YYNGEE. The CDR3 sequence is CASSVAGGTNYEQYF.

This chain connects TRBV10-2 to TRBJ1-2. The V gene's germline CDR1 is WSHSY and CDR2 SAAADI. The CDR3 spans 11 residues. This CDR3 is CASSESYGYTF.

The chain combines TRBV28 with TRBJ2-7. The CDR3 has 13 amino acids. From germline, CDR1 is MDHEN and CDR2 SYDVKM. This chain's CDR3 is CASSFLDSYEQYF.

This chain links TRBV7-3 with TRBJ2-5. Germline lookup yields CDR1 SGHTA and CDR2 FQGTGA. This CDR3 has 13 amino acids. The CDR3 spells CASSLFIQETQYF.

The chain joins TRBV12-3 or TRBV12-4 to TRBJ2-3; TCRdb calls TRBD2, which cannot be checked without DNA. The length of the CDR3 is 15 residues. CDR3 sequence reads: CASSASGRPADTQYF.

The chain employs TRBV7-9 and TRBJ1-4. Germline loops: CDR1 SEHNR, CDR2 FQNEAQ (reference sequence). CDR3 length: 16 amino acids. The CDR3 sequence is CASSLEEQDHNEKLFF.

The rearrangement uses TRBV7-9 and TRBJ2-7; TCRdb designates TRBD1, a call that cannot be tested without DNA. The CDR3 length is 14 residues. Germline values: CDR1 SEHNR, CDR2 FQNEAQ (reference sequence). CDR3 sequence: CASSMGGRLYEQYF.

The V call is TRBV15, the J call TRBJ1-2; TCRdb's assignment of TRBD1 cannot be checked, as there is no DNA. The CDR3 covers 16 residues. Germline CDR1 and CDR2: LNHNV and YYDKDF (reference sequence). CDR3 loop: CATSRGPGTAAIGYTF.

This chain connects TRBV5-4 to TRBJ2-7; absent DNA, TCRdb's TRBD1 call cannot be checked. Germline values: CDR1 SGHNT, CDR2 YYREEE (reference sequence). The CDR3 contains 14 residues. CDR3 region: CASSGGQGFYEQYF. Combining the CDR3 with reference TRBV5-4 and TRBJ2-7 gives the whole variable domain ETGVTQSPTHLIKTRGQQVTLRCSSQSGHNTVSWYQQALGQGPQFIFQYYREEENGRGNFPPRFSGLQFPNYSSELNVNALELDDSALYLCASSGGQGFYEQYFGPGTRLTVT.

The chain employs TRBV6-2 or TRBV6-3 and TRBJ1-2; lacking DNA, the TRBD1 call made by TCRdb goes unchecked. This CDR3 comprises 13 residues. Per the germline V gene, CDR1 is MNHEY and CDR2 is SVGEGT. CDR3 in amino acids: CASRRTGMPGYTF.